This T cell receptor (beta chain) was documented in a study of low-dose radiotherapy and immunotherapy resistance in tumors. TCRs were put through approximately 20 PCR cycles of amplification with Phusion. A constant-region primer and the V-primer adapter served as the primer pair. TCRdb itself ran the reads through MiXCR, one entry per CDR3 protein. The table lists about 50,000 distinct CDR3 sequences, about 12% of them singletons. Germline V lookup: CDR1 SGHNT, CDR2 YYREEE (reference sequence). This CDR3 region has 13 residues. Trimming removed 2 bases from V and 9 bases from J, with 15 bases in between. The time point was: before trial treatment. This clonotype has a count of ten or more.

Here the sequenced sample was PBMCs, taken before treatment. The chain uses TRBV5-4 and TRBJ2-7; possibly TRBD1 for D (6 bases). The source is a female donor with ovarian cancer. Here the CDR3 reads CASSLSEGVGQYF. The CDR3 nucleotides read TGTGCCAGCAGCTTATCAGAGGGGGTCGGGCAGTACTTC.